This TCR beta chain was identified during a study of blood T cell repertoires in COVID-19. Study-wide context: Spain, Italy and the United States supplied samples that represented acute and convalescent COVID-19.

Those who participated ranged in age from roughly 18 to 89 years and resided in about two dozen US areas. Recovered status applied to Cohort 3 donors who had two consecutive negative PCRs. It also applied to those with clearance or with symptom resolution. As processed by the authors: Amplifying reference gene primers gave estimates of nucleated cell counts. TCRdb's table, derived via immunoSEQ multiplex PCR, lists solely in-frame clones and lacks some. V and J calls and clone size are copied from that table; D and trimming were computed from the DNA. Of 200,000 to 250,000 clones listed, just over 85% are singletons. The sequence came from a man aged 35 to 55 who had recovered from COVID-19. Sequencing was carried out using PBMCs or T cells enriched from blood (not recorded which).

The CDR3 nucleotides read TGTGCCACCAGCAGAGATCGGGACTATGGCTACACCTTC. It encodes CATSRDRDYGYTF. The V call is TRBV15, the J call TRBJ1-2; no clear D gene. This CDR3 region has 13 residues. With 0 bases removed from V and 3 bases from J, the gap between germline ends came to 5 bases. Per the germline V gene, CDR1 is LNHNV and CDR2 is YYDKDF (reference sequence).